The 25 T cell receptor beta chains reported below all come from one sample, sequenced in a study of cytomegalovirus exposure and HLA in healthy donors (dated by TCRdb to between 2016 and 2019). The receptor library was made with the immunoSEQ multiplex PCR assay. For the multiplex PCR, a mixture combining 60 forward primers for TCR Vbeta segments and 13 reverse primers for TCR Jbeta segments was used. Held by TCRdb, this immuneACCESS table contains in-frame sequences only and omits some clones. Under half of the omission traces to an unresolved V gene where checked; the cause of the rest is unknown. The data table for this sample lists about 160,000 clones. Roughly 2% of the sample goes to the ten largest clones. The sample comprised PBMCs. The receptors derive from a man younger than 45 in good health and CMV-seronegative.

This chain uses TRBV11-2 with TRBJ2-3, with 8 bases fitting TRBD1. The trim removed 5 bases at V and 9 bases at J, leaving 19 bases unmatched. The germline CDR1 and CDR2 sequences are SGHAT and FQNNGV. The CDR3 runs to 17 residues. The CDR3 protein is CASSHLIRTGPRGTQYF. CDR3 coding DNA: TGTGCCAGCAGCCACTTAATCCGGACAGGGCCTAGGGGGACGCAGTATTTT.

The V gene is TRBV4-1, the J gene TRBJ2-1, with a tentative D call TRBD2 (6 bases). This CDR3 region has 17 residues. Per the germline V gene, CDR1 is MGHRA and CDR2 is YSYEKL. Between the trimmed V and J ends, which lost 4 bases and 2 bases, there was a span of 18 bases. CDR3 in amino acids: CASSREHLASAYNEQFF. The CDR3 DNA reads TGCGCCAGCAGCCGAGAACACCTAGCGAGCGCCTACAATGAGCAGTTCTTC.

The chain recombines TRBV6-5 with TRBJ2-1, with D perhaps matching TRBD2 (5 bases). CDR1 is MNHEY and CDR2 is SVGAGI in the germline V gene. The CDR3 length is 15 residues. V was clipped by 0 bases and J by 8 bases, with 14 bases between them. CDR3 nucleotide sequence: TGTGCCAGCAGTTACTCTAATCAGTACGGGGATGAGCAGTTCTTC. Amino acid sequence: CASSYSNQYGDEQFF.

The rearrangement links TRBV10-3 to TRBJ1-1, with D hard to call. Trimming left V 9 bases short and J 4 bases short, with 24 bases between. The germline CDR1 and CDR2 sequences are ENHRY and SYGVKD. CDR3 length: 16 amino acids. The CDR3 region is CAIGSLGGPKVTEAFF. The DNA for the CDR3 is TGTGCCATAGGGTCGTTGGGAGGGCCCAAGGTCACTGAAGCTTTCTTT.

The chain employs TRBV9 and TRBJ2-1; TRBD2 agrees at 12 bases. V shed 1 base and J 6 bases; nucleotides not matched to a gene: 2. Germline loops: CDR1 SGDLS, CDR2 YYNGEE. This CDR3 has 15 residues. CDR3 bases: TGTGCCAGCAGCGTAACTAGCGGGAGGTTCAATGAGCAGTTCTTC. Residues: CASSVTSGRFNEQFF.

The chain uses TRBV6-6 and TRBJ1-1; D gene ambiguous. The CDR3 has 14 amino acids. Germline-derived CDR1 and CDR2 are MNHNY and SVGAGI (reference sequence). V was shortened by 2 bases and J by 4 bases, with 11 bases between the two germline ends. DNA of the CDR3: TGTGCCAGCAGTTACGCATTTCCGAGCACTGAAGCTTTCTTT. This sequence encodes CASSYAFPSTEAFF.

The rearrangement links TRBV19 to TRBJ2-7, with TRBD2 identical over 10 bases. Germline CDR1 reads LNHDA; CDR2 reads SQIVND (reference sequence). The CDR3 is 14 residues long. The J segment lost 4 bases and the V segment lost 3 bases, leaving 3 bases of the junction unmatched. CDR3 loop: CASSMPGLAYEQYF. As DNA, the CDR3 is TGTGCCAGTAGTATGCCGGGACTAGCGTACGAGCAGTACTTC.

J is TRBJ2-5 and V is TRBV4-3; TRBD1 is a possible D gene (5 bases). Germline lookup yields CDR1 LGHNA and CDR2 YSLEER. The CDR3 spans 17 residues. V shed 0 bases and J shed 4 bases, with 18 bases lying between them. CDR3 bases: TGCGCCAGCAGCCAAGATTGCCTACCGGACACCCGAGAGACCCAGTACTTC. Amino acid sequence: CASSQDCLPDTRETQYF.

The chain combines TRBV2 with TRBJ2-1; TRBD2 is a possible D gene (5 bases). The CDR3 contains 14 residues. V was clipped by 10 bases and J by 5 bases, with 18 bases between them. The germline V gene encodes CDR1 SNHLY and CDR2 FYNNEI. CDR3: CANTPGSGNNEQFF. The CDR3, as DNA: TGTGCCAACACCCCGGGGAGCGGCAACAATGAGCAGTTCTTC.

V and J are TRBV19 and TRBJ1-2; 7 positions agree with TRBD1. V trimming: 5 bases; J trimming: 1 base; junction bases outside the gene matches: 7. Germline assignment: CDR1 LNHDA and CDR2 SQIVND (reference sequence). CDR3 length: 15 amino acids. This CDR3 reads CASSFLTGRNYGYTF. The CDR3 nucleotides read TGTGCCAGTAGTTTCCTGACAGGGCGTAACTATGGCTACACCTTC.

The chain couples TRBV27 to TRBJ2-1; 10 bases align to TRBD2. Germline assignment: CDR1 MNHEY and CDR2 SMNVEV (reference sequence). The CDR3 consists of 15 residues. V was pared by 5 bases and J by 6 bases, with 7 bases of the junction left unmatched. The CDR3: CASSLKAGGFNEQFF. The DNA of the CDR3 is TGTGCCAGCAGTCTCAAAGCGGGAGGGTTCAATGAGCAGTTCTTC.

The chain is built from TRBV9 and TRBJ1-4; D gene uncertain. V was shortened by 4 bases and J by 5 bases, with 12 bases between the two germline ends. In germline, CDR1 is SGDLS, CDR2 YYNGEE. The CDR3 length is 14 residues. CDR3 loop: CASSPSAANEKLFF. The CDR3 nucleotides are TGTGCCAGCAGCCCGTCGGCAGCGAATGAAAAACTGTTTTTT.

The chain carries TRBV12-5 and TRBJ1-1, with TRBD1 identical over 7 bases. The CDR3 loop spans 13 amino acids. CDR1 and CDR2 from the germline V gene are LGHNT and FRNRAP. With 1 base clipped from V and 11 bases from J, the junction kept 7 bases outside the gene matches. The DNA for the CDR3 is TGTGCTAGTGGTTTGGAGACAGGGAGCAGGGCTTTCTTT. It codes for CASGLETGSRAFF.

This chain connects TRBV5-1 to TRBJ1-1; no reliable D call. This CDR3 has 15 residues. The germline CDR1 and CDR2 sequences are SGHRS and YFSETQ. V was pared by 4 bases and J by 2 bases, with 15 bases between. In nucleotides, the CDR3 is TGCGCCAGCAGCCCCTCGCCGGGGAGTAACACTGAAGCTTTCTTT. Its protein is CASSPSPGSNTEAFF.

The chain employs TRBV7-2 and TRBJ2-3; 11 bases fit TRBD2. The CDR3 extends over 17 amino acids. V trimming: 1 base; J trimming: 6 bases; junction bases outside the gene matches: 9. Germline assignment: CDR1 SGHTA and CDR2 FQGNSA. The chain's CDR3 is CASSLESSGRPWDTQYF. CDR3 bases: TGTGCCAGCAGCTTAGAATCTAGCGGGAGGCCGTGGGATACGCAGTATTTT.

V usage is TRBV9 and J usage is TRBJ2-3; D is uncertain. The CDR3 covers 14 residues. Germline V lookup: CDR1 SGDLS, CDR2 YYNGEE. Deletions cut 0 bases from V and 5 bases from J, with 10 bases between. The DNA for the CDR3 is TGTGCCAGCAGCGTAGGAATAGCCAAAGATACGCAGTATTTT. Its protein is CASSVGIAKDTQYF.

CDR3 sequence: CASSLGGSANEQYF. CDR3 sequence (DNA): TGCGCCAGCAGCTTGGGAGGGAGCGCGAACGAGCAGTACTTC. V usage is TRBV5-1 and J usage is TRBJ2-7; TRBD2 is a possible D gene (5 bases). CDR1 SGHRS and CDR2 YFSETQ come from the germline V gene. The CDR3 is 14 residues long. V was pared by 0 bases and J by 5 bases, with 12 bases between.

The CDR3 sequence is CASSSYSNQPQHF. CDR3 DNA: TGTGCCAGCAGTTCGTATAGCAATCAGCCCCAGCATTTT. The chain carries TRBV5-6 and TRBJ1-5; D is unresolved. This CDR3 is 13 amino acids long. The ends were cut back, 5 bases at V and 0 bases at J, with 6 bases in the middle. Germline V gene data show CDR1 as SGHDT and CDR2 as YYEEEE.

The chain carries TRBV5-6 and TRBJ2-4; 9 bases align to TRBD1. V gave up 3 bases and J gave up 8 bases; unmatched junction bases: 12. The CDR3 is made up of 16 amino acids. Germline lookup yields CDR1 SGHDT and CDR2 YYEEEE. CDR3 DNA: TGTGCCAGCAGCTCCACGCTGGGACAGGGTCGGGACATTCAGTACTTC. Translated, it gives CASSSTLGQGRDIQYF.

The J gene is TRBJ1-1, the V gene TRBV27; the match to TRBD1 covers 8 bases. The CDR3 loop spans 15 amino acids. Germline trimming cut 2 bases from V and 1 base from J; bases unmatched to any gene: 3. CDR1 is MNHEY and CDR2 is SMNVEV in the germline V gene (reference sequence). CDR3 bases: TGTGCCAGCAGTTTACAGGGGGCGAAGAACACTGAAGCTTTCTTT. Protein product: CASSLQGAKNTEAFF.

The chain joins TRBV11-3 to TRBJ2-7; 11 nucleotides align to TRBD2. Germline V gene data show CDR1 as SGHNT and CDR2 as YENEEA. This CDR3 is 15 amino acids long. Unmatched junction bases numbered 6, after V lost 5 bases and J lost 3 bases. CDR3 sequence (DNA): TGTGCCAGCAGCCCCAGACTAGCGGGGATCTACGAGCAGTACTTC. This sequence encodes CASSPRLAGIYEQYF.

The genes are TRBV5-5 and TRBJ1-2; TRBD1 might be the D (6 bases). There are 15 residues in the CDR3. CDR1 SGHKS and CDR2 YYEKEE come from the germline V gene (reference sequence). Trimming removed 4 bases from V and 6 bases from J, with 19 bases in between. The CDR3 DNA sequence: TGTGCCAGCAGCCTCGGACAGATTCGAGGTGATGGCTACACCTTC. Its protein product is CASSLGQIRGDGYTF.

V is TRBV2 and J is TRBJ2-1; the match to TRBD2 covers 8 bases. The ends lost 4 bases at V and 8 bases at J; junction bases unmatched: 4. Germline CDR1 reads SNHLY; CDR2 reads FYNNEI. CDR3 length: 13 amino acids. Here the CDR3 DNA reads TGTGCCAGCAGTGTAGAGCGGGAGTATGAGCAGTTCTTC. This translates into CASSVEREYEQFF.

The chain links TRBV12-5 to TRBJ1-1; no firm D call. V was shortened by 4 bases and J by 5 bases, with 14 bases between the two germline ends. Germline values: CDR1 LGHNT, CDR2 FRNRAP. The CDR3 consists of 14 residues. The CDR3, as DNA: TGTGCTAGTGGTTCTACGTTAATCGGGACTGAAGCTTTCTTT. Translation: CASGSTLIGTEAFF.

V is TRBV13 and J is TRBJ1-4; a possible D gene is TRBD1 (5 bases). Deletions cut 3 bases from V and 3 bases from J, with 14 bases between. CDR1 is PRHDT, CDR2 FYEKMQ, per germline (reference sequence). This CDR3 has 16 amino acids. The DNA for the CDR3 is TGTGCCAGCAGCTTCCAGGGTGGCCAGGCTAATGAAAAACTGTTTTTT. Translating it yields CASSFQGGQANEKLFF.